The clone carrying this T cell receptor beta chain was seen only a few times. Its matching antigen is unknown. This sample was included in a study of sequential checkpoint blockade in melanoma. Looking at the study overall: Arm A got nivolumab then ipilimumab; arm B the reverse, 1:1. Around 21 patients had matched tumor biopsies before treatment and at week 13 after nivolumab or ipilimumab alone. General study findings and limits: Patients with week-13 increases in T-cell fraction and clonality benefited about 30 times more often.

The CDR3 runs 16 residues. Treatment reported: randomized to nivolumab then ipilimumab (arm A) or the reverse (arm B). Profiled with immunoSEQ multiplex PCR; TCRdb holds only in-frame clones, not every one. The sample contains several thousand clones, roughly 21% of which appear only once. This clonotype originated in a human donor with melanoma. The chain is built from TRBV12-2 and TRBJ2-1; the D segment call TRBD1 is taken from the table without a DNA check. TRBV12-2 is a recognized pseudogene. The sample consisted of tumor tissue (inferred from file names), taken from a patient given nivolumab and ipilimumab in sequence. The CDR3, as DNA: TGTGCAAGTCGCCGGACAGGGGGATCAGTATACAATGAGCAGTTCTTC. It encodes CASRRTGGSVYNEQFF.